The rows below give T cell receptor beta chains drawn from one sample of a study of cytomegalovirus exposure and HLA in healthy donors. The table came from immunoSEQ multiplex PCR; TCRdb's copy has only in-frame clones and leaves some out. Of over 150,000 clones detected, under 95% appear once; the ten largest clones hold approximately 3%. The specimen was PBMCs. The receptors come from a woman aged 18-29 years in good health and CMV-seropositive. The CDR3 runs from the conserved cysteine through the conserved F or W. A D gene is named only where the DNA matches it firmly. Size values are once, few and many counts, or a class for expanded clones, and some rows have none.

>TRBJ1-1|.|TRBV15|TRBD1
TGTGCCACCAGCACCGGGACAGGGGGCACTGAAGCTTTCTTT
CATSTGTGGTEAFF
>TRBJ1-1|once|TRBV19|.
TGTGCCAGTAGTATAGAGGGAGGCAGGGTGAACACTGAAGCTTTCTTT
CASSIEGGRVNTEAFF
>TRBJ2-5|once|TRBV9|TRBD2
TGTGCCAGCAGCGCGGGACTAGCGGACCAAGAGACCCAGTACTTC
CASSAGLADQETQYF
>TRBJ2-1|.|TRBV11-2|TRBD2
TGTGCCAGCAGCTCGACTAGCGGGAGGTGGTTGAATGAGCAGTTCTTC
CASSSTSGRWLNEQFF
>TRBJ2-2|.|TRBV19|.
TGTGCCAGTAGTCTAAACCTCGGGACCGGGGAGCTGTTTTTT
CASSLNLGTGELFF
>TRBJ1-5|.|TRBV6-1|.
TGTGCCAGCAGTGAACCTCCGCAGACAGTTAGCAATCAGCCCCAGCATTTT
CASSEPPQTVSNQPQHF
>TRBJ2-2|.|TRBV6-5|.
TGTGCCAGCAGCCGGCGGTACACCGGGGAGCTGTTTTTT
CASSRRYTGELFF
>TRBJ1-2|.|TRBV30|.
TGTGCCTGGAACCGAGGGCAAGGCTACACCTTC
CAWNRGQGYTF
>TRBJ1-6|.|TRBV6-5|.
TGTGCCAGCAGTAATCGGGTGGGTTCACCCCTCCACTTT
CASSNRVGSPLHF
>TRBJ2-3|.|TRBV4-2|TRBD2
TGTGCCAGCAGCCGAGCACTAGCGGGAGGTGGAAATACGCAGTATTTT
CASSRALAGGGNTQYF
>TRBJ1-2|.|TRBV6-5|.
TGTGCCAGCAGTTACGTGGGCAGGATTTCACATGGCTACACCTTC
CASSYVGRISHGYTF
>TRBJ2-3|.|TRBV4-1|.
TGCGCCAGCAGCCACGCGGCCGATACGCAGTATTTT
CASSHAADTQYF
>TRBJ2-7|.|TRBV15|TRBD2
TGTGCCACCAGCAGCGGACTAGGCGGCGAGCAGTACTTC
CATSSGLGGEQYF